This TCR beta chain stems from a study of T-cell reconstitution after alpha-beta-depleted transplantation in children. Regarding this clonotype: Its antigen is currently unknown.

Unique molecular identifiers were built into the TCRbeta library. Each CDR3 protein is one row after TCRdb ran MiXCR on the PCR reads. Among 450,000 to 550,000 distinct CDR3 sequences, about an eighth were seen once, and the ten largest hold about 14%. Study outcomes and limitations: In some patients, recipient T cells and intrathymic progenitors surviving conditioning explained high day-60 diversity. Once a year had passed after transplant, T-cell counts and diversity came mostly from newly produced T cells. About two months after transplant, alpha-beta T cells reportedly came from several hundred expanded graft clones.

The CDR3 totals 16 residues. Per germline, CDR1 ENHRY and CDR2 SYGVKD. The ends lost 3 bases at V and 9 bases at J; junction bases unmatched: 9. The source of this sequence is a female patient under 10 years old who had a stem cell transplant for aplastic anemia, so the T cells may come from the graft donor. Source: PBMCs, mostly from graft donor cells, taken 180 days after TCRalphabeta/CD19-depleted stem cell transplant. The V gene is TRBV10-3, the J gene TRBJ2-1; 12 nucleotides match TRBD2. The CDR3, as DNA: TGTGCCATCAGTGAACATACTAGCGGGGGGAGTGGTGAGCAGTTCTTC. Translation gives CAISEHTSGGSGEQFF.